Following are 32 T cell receptor beta chains from one sample sequenced in a study of spatial heterogeneity in lung cancer. The study's findings and limits: How many expanded intratumoral alpha and beta TCRs were present tracked the tumor mutation count, which was a count of nonsynonymous mutations.

MiXCR, run by TCRdb on the 5' RACE reads, gives a single entry per CDR3 protein. The sample carries around 810 distinct CDR3 sequences, 16% recorded once. As to time point: sample taken at primary tumor resection. What these receptors recognize is not known. Source: lung tumor tissue, taken at surgery. The receptors originated from a male donor with early-stage non-small cell lung cancer.

This chain connects TRBV11-3 to TRBJ2-1; 8 bases match TRBD1. The germline V gene encodes CDR1 SGHNT and CDR2 YENEEA. With 5 bases clipped from V and 2 bases from J, the junction kept 5 bases outside the gene matches. This CDR3 spans 15 amino acids. The DNA of the CDR3 is TGTGCCAGCAGCCCCGACAGGGGTGCCTACAATGAGCAGTTCTTC. This encodes CASSPDRGAYNEQFF.

By sample share, this clonotype is medium-sized (0.01 to 0.1%). The chain is built from TRBV29-1 and TRBJ1-5; D is undetermined. From germline, CDR1 is SQVTM and CDR2 ANQGSEA. The CDR3 is made up of 12 amino acids. V shed 4 bases and J shed 8 bases, with 12 bases lying between them. CDR3 region: CSVGTPNEPQHF. CDR3 nucleotides: TGCAGCGTTGGTACCCCGAATGAGCCCCAGCATTTT.

V gene TRBV20-1 combines with J gene TRBJ2-3; the D is unclear. The CDR3 is 13 residues long. Trimming removed 3 bases at V and 2 bases at J, with 9 bases between. In germline, CDR1 is DFQATT, CDR2 SNEGSKA (reference sequence). This CDR3 reads CSASVLLTDTQYF. The CDR3 DNA sequence: TGCAGTGCTAGTGTCCTCCTCACAGATACGCAGTATTTT.

Relative to its sample, this clonotype is medium-sized. V gene TRBV10-2 combines with J gene TRBJ2-7; 7 nucleotides line up with TRBD1. CDR3 size: 15 residues. V gave up 5 bases and J gave up 0 bases; unmatched junction bases: 7. Germline V gene data show CDR1 as WSHSY and CDR2 as SAAADI. CDR3 region: CASSFGQDSSYEQYF. The CDR3 nucleotides read TGCGCCAGCAGTTTTGGACAGGACAGCTCCTACGAGCAGTACTTC.

This clonotype turned up a few times. The genes are TRBV4-1 and TRBJ1-1; D not certain. Looked up from germline, CDR1 is MGHRA and CDR2 is YSYEKL. The CDR3 length is 14 residues. The V end was cut by 3 bases, the J end by 1 base, with 9 bases between. CDR3 sequence: CASSHRAANTEAFF. CDR3 DNA sequence: TGCGCCAGCAGCCATCGTGCGGCGAACACTGAAGCTTTCTTT.

By share, this clonotype ranks as medium-sized (0.01 to 0.1%). This chain connects TRBV20-1 to TRBJ2-7; D is possibly TRBD1 (6 bases). V was shortened by 5 bases and J by 1 base, with 9 bases between the two germline ends. CDR1 is DFQATT, CDR2 SNEGSKA, per germline (reference sequence). This CDR3 region has 12 residues. In DNA, the CDR3 is TGCAGTGCTCGGGACACGTCCTACGAGCAGTACTTC. Amino acids: CSARDTSYEQYF.

V and J are TRBV4-3 and TRBJ2-2, with a weak D call TRBD2 (5 bases). Trimming stripped 5 bases from V and 4 bases from J, with 20 bases between. Germline CDR1 is LGHNA and CDR2 is YSLEER. This CDR3 is 17 amino acids long. Written as DNA, the CDR3 is TGCGCCAGCAGCGCATGGACCGGGGAATTCGGCACCGGGGAGCTGTTTTTT. Translated, it gives CASSAWTGEFGTGELFF.

This chain joins TRBV13 and TRBJ2-1; D possibly corresponds to TRBD1 (6 bases). The CDR3 is made up of 13 amino acids. Germline CDR1 is PRHDT and CDR2 is FYEKMQ (reference sequence). V was pared by 5 bases and J by 6 bases, with 11 bases between. CDR3 residues: CASSRQGSNEQFF. The CDR3 DNA follows: TGTGCCAGCAGCCGGCAGGGGAGCAATGAGCAGTTCTTC.

This clonotype is categorized as medium-sized (0.01 to 0.1%). The genes are TRBV5-5 and TRBJ2-5; D perhaps matches TRBD2 (6 bases). Trimming left V 4 bases short and J 5 bases short, with 21 bases between. This CDR3 region has 16 residues. CDR1 is SGHKS, CDR2 YYEKEE, per germline (reference sequence). The CDR3, as DNA: TGTGCCAGCAGCCTCATGCTTGGGGGAGGTGGGGAGACCCAGTACTTC. This gives the protein CASSLMLGGGGETQYF.

In its sample, this clonotype ranks as medium-sized (0.01 to 0.1%). The V and J genes are TRBV11-2 and TRBJ2-1, with 8 bases matching TRBD2. From germline, CDR1 is SGHAT and CDR2 FQNNGV. CDR3 length equals 15 residues. V shed 4 bases and J 2 bases; nucleotides not matched to a gene: 4. In DNA form, the CDR3 reads TGTGCCAGCAGCTCTTATAGCGGGACCTACAATGAGCAGTTCTTC. Translated, it gives CASSSYSGTYNEQFF. The full variable domain, in which reference TRBV11-2 and TRBJ2-1 provide the parts outside the CDR3, is EAGVAQSPRYKIIEKRQSVAFWCNPISGHATLYWYQQILGQGPKLLIQFQNNGVVDDSQLPKDRFSAERLKGVDSTLKIQPAKLEDSAVYLCASSSYSGTYNEQFFGPGTRLTVL.

The chain has TRBV7-3 and TRBJ2-1; weak D call: TRBD1 (5 bases). Trimming took 0 bases from V and 10 from J, leaving 13 bases between them. This CDR3 spans 14 amino acids. Germline CDR1 and CDR2: SGHTA and FQGTGA. CDR3 amino acids: CASSLTRGPAEQFF. CDR3 DNA: TGTGCCAGCAGCTTAACAAGGGGCCCCGCCGAGCAGTTCTTC.

This clonotype is judged large. The V and J genes are TRBV5-6 and TRBJ2-7; either TRBD1 or TRBD2 may supply D (5 bases each). V was shortened by 2 bases and J by 10 bases, with 22 bases between the two germline ends. The CDR3 extends over 15 amino acids. The V gene's germline CDR1 is SGHDT and CDR2 YYEEEE. The CDR3 reads CASSLGRDPLTFQYF. CDR3 nucleotides: TGTGCCAGCAGCTTAGGAAGGGACCCGCTTACGTTTCAGTACTTC. The whole variable domain, filled in from reference TRBV5-6 and TRBJ2-7, reads DAGVTQSPTHLIKTRGQQVTLRCSPKSGHDTVSWYQQALGQGPQFIFQYYEEEERQRGNFPDRFSGHQFPNYSSELNVNALLLGDSALYLCASSLGRDPLTFQYFGPGTRLTVT.

By share, this clonotype ranks as large. The chain employs TRBV7-9 and TRBJ1-1, with D perhaps matching TRBD1 (5 bases). Trimming pared 7 bases from V and 5 bases from J, leaving 14 bases between. This CDR3 has 13 residues. The germline V gene encodes CDR1 SEHNR and CDR2 FQNEAQ (reference sequence). The CDR3 nucleotides read TGTGCCAGCACCGATCCCTGGGGGACTGAAGCTTTCTTT. This encodes CASTDPWGTEAFF.

The V and J genes are TRBV25-1 and TRBJ1-1, with a weak D call TRBD1 (5 bases). Germline assignment: CDR1 MGHDK and CDR2 SYGVNS. The CDR3 extends over 14 amino acids. With 8 bases removed from V and 0 bases from J, the gap between germline ends came to 13 bases. CDR3 sequence: CASRRQSLNTEAFF. Here the CDR3 DNA reads TGTGCCAGCCGCCGACAGAGCTTGAACACTGAAGCTTTCTTT.

This clonotype is medium-sized within its sample. The V and J genes are TRBV28 and TRBJ1-5; 7 nucleotides agree with TRBD1. With V trimmed by 7 bases and J by 7 bases, 7 bases remained unmatched. CDR3 length equals 13 residues. The V gene's germline CDR1 is MDHEN and CDR2 SYDVKM. DNA for the CDR3: TGTGCCAGCACAAGACAGGGTTGGCAGCCCCAGCATTTT. Translated, it gives CASTRQGWQPQHF.

This clonotype was seen more than once but under ten times. The chain carries TRBV20-1 and TRBJ2-7, with 7 bases fitting TRBD2. The V and J ends lost 2 bases and 1 base, in that order; junction bases with no gene match: 14. CDR1 DFQATT and CDR2 SNEGSKA come from the germline V gene (reference sequence). This CDR3 region has 17 residues. The CDR3 region is CSARKSRRGGGSYEQYF. The DNA for the CDR3 is TGCAGTGCTAGAAAGTCCCGCCGGGGCGGGGGTTCCTACGAGCAGTACTTC.

The chain combines TRBV24-1 with TRBJ2-5; no clear D gene. CDR1 is KGHDR and CDR2 is SFDVKD in the germline V gene. Trimming cost V 2 bases and J 5 bases, with 8 bases left between them. The CDR3 length is 13 residues. CDR3 loop: CATSDSLRETQYF. CDR3 nucleotide sequence: TGTGCCACCAGTGATTCTCTTCGGGAGACCCAGTACTTC.

This clonotype was seen a few times. The rearrangement uses TRBV12-5 and TRBJ2-2; 12 nucleotides match TRBD2. CDR1 is LGHNT, CDR2 FRNRAP, per germline. The CDR3 spans 15 residues. Germline trimming cut 2 bases from V and 7 bases from J; bases unmatched to any gene: 2. The CDR3 DNA is TGTGCTAGTGGTTTGTTGACTAGCGGGAGCGGGGAGCTGTTTTTT. This gives the protein CASGLLTSGSGELFF.

By its share, this clonotype is medium-sized. The rearrangement links TRBV5-1 to TRBJ2-5; tentative D call: TRBD1 (5 bases). In germline, CDR1 is SGHRS, CDR2 YFSETQ. V was trimmed by 0 bases and J by 4 bases, leaving 13 bases between them. This CDR3 has 15 residues. CDR3 nucleotides: TGCGCCAGCAGCTTGGGAGCAGGGTCAAGAGAGACCCAGTACTTC. Protein product: CASSLGAGSRETQYF.

This clonotype was seen a few times. V usage is TRBV19 and J usage is TRBJ2-6, with D possibly called TRBD1 or TRBD2 (6 bases each). Per germline, CDR1 LNHDA and CDR2 SQIVND (reference sequence). There are 15 residues in the CDR3. Between the trimmed V and J ends, which lost 7 bases and 3 bases, there was a span of 13 bases. CDR3 nucleotide sequence: TGTGCCAGTAATTCGGGGGCCGGTGGGGCCAACGTCCTGACTTTC. This gives the protein CASNSGAGGANVLTF.

The rearrangement joins TRBV6-5 to TRBJ1-1, with D possibly TRBD1 on 6 matching bases. In germline, CDR1 is MNHEY, CDR2 SVGAGI. The length of the CDR3 is 13 residues. Trimming took off 8 bases at V and 4 bases at J, with 14 bases between the two ends. Here the CDR3 DNA reads TGTGCCAGCTGTAAACAGGGAAGCACTGAAGCTTTCTTT. Translating gives CASCKQGSTEAFF.

By its share, this clonotype is medium-sized (0.01 to 0.1%). The J gene is TRBJ1-5, the V gene TRBV25-1, with D unclear. Trimming left V 5 bases short and J 7 bases short, with 15 bases between. The germline V gene has CDR1 MGHDK and CDR2 SYGVNS. CDR3 length equals 14 residues. Written as DNA, the CDR3 is TGTGCCAGCAGTACTCAATCGGCCGGACAGCCCCAGCATTTT. It is translated as CASSTQSAGQPQHF.

This clonotype was recorded a few times. The rearrangement joins TRBV4-2 to TRBJ2-1; D unclear. The germline V and J ends were trimmed by 4 bases and 5 bases, with 6 bases remaining between them. In germline, CDR1 is LGHNA, CDR2 YNFKEQ. The CDR3 has 12 residues. CDR3 sequence reads: CASSPRDNEQFF. The DNA of the CDR3 is TGTGCCAGCAGCCCTAGGGACAATGAGCAGTTCTTC.

This clonotype was detected only a few times. The chain uses TRBV10-3 and TRBJ2-1; D may be TRBD1 or TRBD2 (5 bases each). V lost 2 bases and J 5 bases, leaving 10 bases between the germline ends. There are 14 residues in the CDR3. Per germline, CDR1 ENHRY and CDR2 SYGVKD. CDR3 sequence: CAISELRGDNEQFF. The CDR3 DNA sequence: TGTGCCATCAGTGAGCTGAGAGGGGACAATGAGCAGTTCTTC.

This clonotype is judged medium-sized. The genes are TRBV7-9 and TRBJ2-2; D gene unclear. The CDR3 sequence is 14 residues long. Germline values: CDR1 SEHNR, CDR2 FQNEAQ (reference sequence). V shed 1 base and J shed 6 bases, with 9 bases lying between them. As DNA, the CDR3 is TGTGCCAGCAGCTTAGTCTTCTCGTCCGGGGAGCTGTTTTTT. It specifies CASSLVFSSGELFF.

This clonotype is labeled medium-sized (0.01 to 0.1%). J is TRBJ2-5 and V is TRBV20-1; D is uncertain. V was shortened by 1 base and J by 5 bases, with 5 bases between the two germline ends. The CDR3 spans 11 residues. Per the germline V gene, CDR1 is DFQATT and CDR2 is SNEGSKA (reference sequence). This chain's CDR3 is CSARVRETQYF. The CDR3 DNA follows: TGCAGTGCTAGAGTCAGGGAGACCCAGTACTTC.

This chain connects TRBV5-1 to TRBJ2-1; a possible D gene is TRBD1 (6 bases). V lost 0 bases and J 3 bases, leaving 13 bases between the germline ends. This CDR3 has 16 amino acids. Germline V gives CDR1 SGHRS, CDR2 YFSETQ. CDR3 DNA: TGCGCCAGCAGCTTGGAAACGTCGACAGGCTACAATGAGCAGTTCTTC. It codes for CASSLETSTGYNEQFF.

The V and J genes are TRBV4-1 and TRBJ1-1; unclear D gene. The V end lost 8 bases, the J end lost 3 bases, and 13 bases lay between the germline ends. This CDR3 region has 13 residues. CDR1 MGHRA and CDR2 YSYEKL come from the germline V gene. The CDR3 region is CASRRAPDTEAFF. The CDR3 nucleotides are TGCGCCAGCCGGAGGGCCCCGGACACTGAAGCTTTCTTT.

This clonotype is labeled as medium-sized. The V gene is TRBV5-4, the J gene TRBJ2-3, with 14 bases lining up with TRBD2. This CDR3 is 19 amino acids long. The J segment lost 1 base and the V segment lost 4 bases, leaving 11 bases of the junction unmatched. Germline V gene lookup returns CDR1 SGHNT and CDR2 YYREEE (reference sequence). CDR3 sequence: CASSPLGTSGRVGTDTQYF. CDR3 DNA: TGTGCCAGCAGCCCGCTGGGGACTAGCGGGAGAGTTGGCACAGATACGCAGTATTTT. Full variable domain (outside the CDR3, taken from reference TRBV5-4 and TRBJ2-3): ETGVTQSPTHLIKTRGQQVTLRCSSQSGHNTVSWYQQALGQGPQFIFQYYREEENGRGNFPPRFSGLQFPNYSSELNVNALELDDSALYLCASSPLGTSGRVGTDTQYFGPGTRLTVL.

By share of the sample, this clonotype is medium-sized. V usage is TRBV10-3 and J usage is TRBJ2-1, with 7 bases matching TRBD2. CDR1 is ENHRY, CDR2 SYGVKD, per germline. V gave up 0 bases and J gave up 4 bases; unmatched junction bases: 6. The CDR3 loop spans 16 amino acids. CDR3 region: CAISESTGGAYNEQFF. CDR3 DNA sequence: TGTGCCATCAGTGAGTCGACGGGGGGAGCGTACAATGAGCAGTTCTTC.

By sample share, this clonotype is medium-sized. The chain employs TRBV11-2 and TRBJ2-7, with 12 bases lining up with TRBD1. Germline-derived CDR1 and CDR2 are SGHAT and FQNNGV. CDR3 length: 14 residues. V gave up 5 bases and J gave up 2 bases; unmatched junction bases: 1. CDR3: CASSRDRGPYEQYF. CDR3 sequence (DNA): TGTGCCAGCAGCCGGGACAGGGGGCCCTACGAGCAGTACTTC. Filled out from reference TRBV11-2 and TRBJ2-7, the complete variable domain reads EAGVAQSPRYKIIEKRQSVAFWCNPISGHATLYWYQQILGQGPKLLIQFQNNGVVDDSQLPKDRFSAERLKGVDSTLKIQPAKLEDSAVYLCASSRDRGPYEQYFGPGTRLTVT.

V usage is TRBV4-3 and J usage is TRBJ2-2; 9 positions match TRBD2. Trimming at V came to 0 bases and at J to 6 bases, leaving 5 bases not matched to a gene. This CDR3 is 16 amino acids long. CDR1 and CDR2 from the germline V gene are LGHNA and YSLEER. CDR3 sequence (DNA): TGCGCCAGCAGCCAAGAACTAGCGGGCTCGGCCGGGGAGCTGTTTTTT. Protein: CASSQELAGSAGELFF.